This TCR beta chain was captured in a study of blood T cells in healthy people across ages. General study points: Per-million-T-cell TCR beta diversity fell roughly linearly with age.

The germline CDR1 and CDR2 sequences are DFQATT and SNEGSKA (reference sequence). The CDR3 extends over 11 amino acids. There are a few counts of this clonotype. Its antigen is currently unknown. Primed by a sample-barcoded 5' primer and a J-beta primer mix, a second PCR proceeded for 7 to 11 cycles. Each CDR3 protein gets one entry after TCRdb re-called the 5' RACE reads with MiXCR. Altogether roughly 1.5 million distinct CDR3 sequences are present, under 55% being singletons, with the ten largest covering just over 4%. This chain connects TRBV20-1 to TRBJ2-1, with D perhaps matching TRBD2 (6 bases). The sequence was collected from a woman aged 18-29 years in good health. The sequencing sample was made of blood. CDR3 sequence reads: CSTGGRNEQFF. The CDR3 bases are TGCAGCACCGGAGGGAGGAATGAGCAGTTCTTC.